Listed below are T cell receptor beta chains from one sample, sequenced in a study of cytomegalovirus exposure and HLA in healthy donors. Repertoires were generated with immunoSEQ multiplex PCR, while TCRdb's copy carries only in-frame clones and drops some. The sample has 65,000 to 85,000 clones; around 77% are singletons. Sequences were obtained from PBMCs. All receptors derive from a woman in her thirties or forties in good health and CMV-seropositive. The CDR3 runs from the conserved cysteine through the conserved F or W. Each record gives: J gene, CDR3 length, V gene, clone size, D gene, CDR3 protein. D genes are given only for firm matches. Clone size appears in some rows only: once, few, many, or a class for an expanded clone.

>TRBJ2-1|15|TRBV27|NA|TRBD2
CASSPLSGNFNEQFF
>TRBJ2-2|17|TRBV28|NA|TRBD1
CASSLLLPGQGTGELFF
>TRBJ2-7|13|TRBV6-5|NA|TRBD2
CASSQGLAGEQYF
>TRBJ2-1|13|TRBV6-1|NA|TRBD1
CASVTGPGNEQFF
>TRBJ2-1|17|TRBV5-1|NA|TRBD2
CASSETQSGGPYNEQFF
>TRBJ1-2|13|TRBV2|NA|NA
CAGGDSFNYGYTF
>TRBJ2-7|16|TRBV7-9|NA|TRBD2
CASSLEDLAGSYEQYF
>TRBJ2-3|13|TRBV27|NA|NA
CASSWGPTDTQYF
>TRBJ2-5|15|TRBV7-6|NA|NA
CASSFRPGYQETQYF
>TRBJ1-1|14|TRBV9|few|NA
CASSVGGEGPEAFF
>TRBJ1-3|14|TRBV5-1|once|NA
CASSPDSSGNTIYF
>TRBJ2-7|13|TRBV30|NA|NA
CAWSRGGKDEQYF
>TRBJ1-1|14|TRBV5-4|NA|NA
CASSQPGFNTEAFF
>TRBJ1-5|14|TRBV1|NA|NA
CTSSQGGGWVRQHF
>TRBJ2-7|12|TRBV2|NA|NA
CASSLSSYEQYF
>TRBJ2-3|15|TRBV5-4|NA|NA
CASSLTDQSTDTQYF
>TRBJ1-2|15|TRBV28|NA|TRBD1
CASSAPGQGAEGYTF
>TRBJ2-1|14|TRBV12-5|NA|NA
CASGLTTSYNEQFF
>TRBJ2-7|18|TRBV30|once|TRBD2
CAWSGIIGGGGRPHEQYF
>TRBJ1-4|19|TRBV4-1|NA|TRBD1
CASSPPPGTGGKANEKLFF
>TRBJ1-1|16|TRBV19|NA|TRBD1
CASSNSRAGGATEAFF
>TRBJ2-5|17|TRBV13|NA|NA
CASTSSGGGEIKETQYF
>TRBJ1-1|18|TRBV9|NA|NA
CASSASTLNREGSTEAFF
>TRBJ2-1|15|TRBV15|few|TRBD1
CATSTDRGPYNEQFF
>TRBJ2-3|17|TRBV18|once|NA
CASSPIAFGQNTDTQYF
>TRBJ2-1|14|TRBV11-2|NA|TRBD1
CASSVRQGAHEQFF
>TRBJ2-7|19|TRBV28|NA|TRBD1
CASLPRRRGSGQGRYEQYF
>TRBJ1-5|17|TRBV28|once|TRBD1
CASSLNRGQGSNQPQHF
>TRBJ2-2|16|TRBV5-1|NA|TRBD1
CASSLSGTAIPSELFF
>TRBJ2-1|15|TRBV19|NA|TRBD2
CASRERGLAGGEQFF
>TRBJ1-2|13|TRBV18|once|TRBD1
CASSPDRDYGYTF
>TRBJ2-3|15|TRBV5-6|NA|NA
CASSPLQTGSDTQYF
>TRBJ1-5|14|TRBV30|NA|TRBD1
CAWCRTGINQPQHF
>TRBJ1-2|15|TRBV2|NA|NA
CASSLGRTHNYGYTF
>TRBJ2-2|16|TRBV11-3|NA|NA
CASSPGRVRNTGELFF
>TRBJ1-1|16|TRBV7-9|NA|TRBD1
CASSLLVPTGGPEAFF
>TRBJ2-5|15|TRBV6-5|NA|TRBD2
CASGTTSGSTETQYF
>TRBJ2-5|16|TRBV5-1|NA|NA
CASSLDGSGRQETQYF
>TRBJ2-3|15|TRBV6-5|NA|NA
CATAQRAVVADTQYF
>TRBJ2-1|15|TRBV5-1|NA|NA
CASSRQQGSRNEQFF
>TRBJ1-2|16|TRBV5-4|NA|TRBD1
CASSLVSTGSVDGYTF
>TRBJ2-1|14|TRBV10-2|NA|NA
CASRDPSVVNEQFF
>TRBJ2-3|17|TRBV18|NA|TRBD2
CASSPQISGGPTDTQYF
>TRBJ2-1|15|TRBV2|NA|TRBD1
CASRGDRSSYNEQFF
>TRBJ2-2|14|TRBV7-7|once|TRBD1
CASSLGQGGGELFF
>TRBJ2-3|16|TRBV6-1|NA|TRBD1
CASSEAPGGRTDTQYF
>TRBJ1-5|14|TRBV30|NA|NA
CAGSKQGSNQPQHF
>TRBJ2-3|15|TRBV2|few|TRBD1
CASGWDRGRTDTQYF
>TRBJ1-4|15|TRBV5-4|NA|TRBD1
CASSATGGPNEKLFF
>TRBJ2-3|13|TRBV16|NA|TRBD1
CASSQRTGATQYF
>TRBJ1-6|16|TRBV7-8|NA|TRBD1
CASSFGQGSYNSPLHF
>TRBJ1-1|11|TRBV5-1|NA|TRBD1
CASSQGAEAFF
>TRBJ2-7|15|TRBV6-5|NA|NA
CASRKEGRLSDEQYF